A selection of T cell receptor beta chains follows, all from one sample in a study of blood T cell repertoires in COVID-19. Sequenced by immunoSEQ multiplex PCR; TCRdb stores in-frame clones only, minus some. The table lists hundreds of thousands of clones, about four fifths of them singletons. Specimen: peripheral blood. Source of these receptors: a woman in her thirties or forties with active or convalescent COVID-19. Each CDR3 is given with its conserved first and last residue. Fields, in order: clone size, D gene, V gene, J gene, CDR3 DNA, CDR3 protein. D genes are given only for firm matches. Size values are once, few and many counts, or a class for expanded clones, and some rows have none.

clone size: NA
D gene: TRBD1
V gene: TRBV6-5
J gene: TRBJ1-2
CDR3 DNA: TGTGCCAGCAGTTACTCGATTACCAACAGGGGAGATGGCTACACCTTC
CDR3 protein: CASSYSITNRGDGYTF

clone size: NA
D gene: TRBD2
V gene: TRBV11-2
J gene: TRBJ2-5
CDR3 DNA: TGTGCCAGCAGCTTAGACACCCTCCGGGACTATCAAGAGACCCAGTACTTC
CDR3 protein: CASSLDTLRDYQETQYF

clone size: NA
D gene: TRBD1
V gene: TRBV30
J gene: TRBJ2-7
CDR3 DNA: TGTGCCTGGAGGCTAGGACAGGGCCCCTACGAGCAGTACTTC
CDR3 protein: CAWRLGQGPYEQYF

clone size: NA
D gene: NA
V gene: TRBV30
J gene: TRBJ1-5
CDR3 DNA: TGTGCCTGGAGGCGGACAGAATATCAGCCCCAGCATTTT
CDR3 protein: CAWRRTEYQPQHF

clone size: NA
D gene: TRBD2
V gene: TRBV29-1
J gene: TRBJ2-1
CDR3 DNA: TGCAGCCCCCGGGGGGGCGCGGCGGGGGCTAACTACAATGAGCAGTTCTTC
CDR3 protein: CSPRGGAAGANYNEQFF

clone size: NA
D gene: NA
V gene: TRBV9
J gene: TRBJ2-7
CDR3 DNA: TGTGCCAGCAGCGTAGATAGGGGGTACGAGCAGTACTTC
CDR3 protein: CASSVDRGYEQYF

clone size: few
D gene: NA
V gene: TRBV5-1
J gene: TRBJ2-6
CDR3 DNA: TGCGCCAGCAGCGCGGGGTACATCTCTGGGGCCAACGTCCTGACTTTC
CDR3 protein: CASSAGYISGANVLTF

clone size: NA
D gene: NA
V gene: TRBV12-3/TRBV12-4
J gene: TRBJ1-1
CDR3 DNA: TGTGCCAGCCAACTGACGGGGAACACTGAAGCTTTCTTT
CDR3 protein: CASQLTGNTEAFF

clone size: NA
D gene: TRBD2
V gene: TRBV7-2
J gene: TRBJ2-3
CDR3 DNA: TGTGCCAGCAGCCCATCGAGCGGGGGCCGGGCAGATACGCAGTATTTT
CDR3 protein: CASSPSSGGRADTQYF

clone size: NA
D gene: TRBD1
V gene: TRBV5-4
J gene: TRBJ2-5
CDR3 DNA: TGTGCCAGCAGCTCTCGACAGGGGAACCTCCAAGAGACCCAGTACTTC
CDR3 protein: CASSSRQGNLQETQYF

clone size: NA
D gene: TRBD1
V gene: TRBV27
J gene: TRBJ1-2
CDR3 DNA: TGTGCCAGCAGTTTCCCGTTGCGACAGGGGCGCACCCTCGGCTACACCTTC
CDR3 protein: CASSFPLRQGRTLGYTF

clone size: NA
D gene: NA
V gene: TRBV19
J gene: TRBJ1-2
CDR3 DNA: TGTGCCAGTACGGACATGGTGGACTATGGCTACACCTTC
CDR3 protein: CASTDMVDYGYTF

clone size: NA
D gene: TRBD1
V gene: TRBV28
J gene: TRBJ1-2
CDR3 DNA: TGTGCCAGCAGACCGGGGACAGGGGGACGGGGCTACACCTTC
CDR3 protein: CASRPGTGGRGYTF

clone size: NA
D gene: NA
V gene: TRBV27
J gene: TRBJ1-1
CDR3 DNA: TGTGCCAGCAGGAGGCTTATGAACACTGAAGCTTTCTTT
CDR3 protein: CASRRLMNTEAFF

clone size: NA
D gene: NA
V gene: TRBV5-4
J gene: TRBJ2-6
CDR3 DNA: TGTGCCAGCAGCTTTTGGGAGGCTGGGGCCAACGTCCTGACTTTC
CDR3 protein: CASSFWEAGANVLTF

clone size: NA
D gene: NA
V gene: TRBV6-5
J gene: TRBJ2-1
CDR3 DNA: TGTGCCAGCTTTAGTGACCTGGCCGGGGGTGAGCAGTTCTTC
CDR3 protein: CASFSDLAGGEQFF

clone size: once
D gene: NA
V gene: TRBV18
J gene: TRBJ1-2
CDR3 DNA: TGTGCCAGCTCCCAGGGCTCAGATGGCTACACCTTC
CDR3 protein: CASSQGSDGYTF

clone size: NA
D gene: TRBD1
V gene: TRBV12-5
J gene: TRBJ1-6
CDR3 DNA: TGTGCTAGTGGTTGGGGACAGGGGAATTCACCCCTCCACTTT
CDR3 protein: CASGWGQGNSPLHF

clone size: few
D gene: TRBD1
V gene: TRBV7-9
J gene: TRBJ1-2
CDR3 DNA: TGTGCCAGCAGCCCGCCGGACAGGGGGGGTGGCTACACCTTC
CDR3 protein: CASSPPDRGGGYTF

clone size: once
D gene: NA
V gene: TRBV27
J gene: TRBJ2-2
CDR3 DNA: TGTGCCAGCAGGGCGGCCTTAACCGGGGAGCTGTTTTTT
CDR3 protein: CASRAALTGELFF

clone size: NA
D gene: NA
V gene: TRBV9
J gene: TRBJ1-3
CDR3 DNA: TGTGCCAGCAGCGTAGGGACACAGGGTCTGGACACCATATATTTT
CDR3 protein: CASSVGTQGLDTIYF

clone size: few
D gene: TRBD1
V gene: TRBV24-1
J gene: TRBJ1-2
CDR3 DNA: TGTGCCACCAGTGACGGGACAGGGGGTTACGGGACCTATGGCTACACCTTC
CDR3 protein: CATSDGTGGYGTYGYTF

clone size: NA
D gene: TRBD2
V gene: TRBV5-1
J gene: TRBJ2-1
CDR3 DNA: TGCGCCAGCAGCTCCGGGACTAGCGGGGCGTCCGAGCAGTTCTTC
CDR3 protein: CASSSGTSGASEQFF

clone size: few
D gene: TRBD1
V gene: TRBV25-1
J gene: TRBJ1-6
CDR3 DNA: TGTGCCAGCAGTGATGGGACAGGGATGGGAAATTCACCCCTCCACTTT
CDR3 protein: CASSDGTGMGNSPLHF

clone size: NA
D gene: TRBD1
V gene: TRBV6-6
J gene: TRBJ2-3
CDR3 DNA: TGTGCCAGCGGGTCAAGGACAGGACGCATCACAGATACGCAGTATTTT
CDR3 protein: CASGSRTGRITDTQYF

clone size: few
D gene: NA
V gene: TRBV6-5
J gene: TRBJ1-6
CDR3 DNA: TGTGCCAGCAGTTCCCGGGACATGGTATATTCACCCCTCCACTTT
CDR3 protein: CASSSRDMVYSPLHF

clone size: NA
D gene: NA
V gene: TRBV11-2
J gene: TRBJ1-1
CDR3 DNA: TGTGCCAGCAGCTTCCAAGGGGGAACTGAAGCTTTCTTT
CDR3 protein: CASSFQGGTEAFF

clone size: NA
D gene: NA
V gene: TRBV6-2/TRBV6-3
J gene: TRBJ2-2
CDR3 DNA: TGTGCCAGCAACCCGACGACTAGGACCGGGGAGCTGTTTTTT
CDR3 protein: CASNPTTRTGELFF

clone size: once
D gene: NA
V gene: TRBV28
J gene: TRBJ1-2
CDR3 DNA: TGTGCCAGCAGTTTGGTTGGGAACAGGATTACTCGGAGAAGCGGCTACACCTTC
CDR3 protein: CASSLVGNRITRRSGYTF

clone size: once
D gene: NA
V gene: TRBV5-1
J gene: TRBJ1-1
CDR3 DNA: TGCGCCAGCAGCCTAAGGACAGTGAACACTGAAGCTTTCTTT
CDR3 protein: CASSLRTVNTEAFF

clone size: NA
D gene: TRBD1
V gene: TRBV6-5
J gene: TRBJ1-5
CDR3 DNA: TGTGCCAGCACCGGGACAGAACTTTACAATCAGCCCCAGCATTTT
CDR3 protein: CASTGTELYNQPQHF

clone size: NA
D gene: NA
V gene: TRBV6-5
J gene: TRBJ1-4
CDR3 DNA: TGTGCCAGCAGTTACTCGGGTAGGCGGGATGAAAAACTGTTTTTT
CDR3 protein: CASSYSGRRDEKLFF

clone size: NA
D gene: TRBD1
V gene: TRBV24-1
J gene: TRBJ1-5
CDR3 DNA: TGTGCCACCAGTGATGGACAGGGGGCGAGCAATCAGCCCCAGCATTTT
CDR3 protein: CATSDGQGASNQPQHF

clone size: once
D gene: NA
V gene: TRBV24-1
J gene: TRBJ2-1
CDR3 DNA: TGTGCCACCAGTGGTACTAGCACAATGTCCTACAATGAGCAGTTCTTC
CDR3 protein: CATSGTSTMSYNEQFF

clone size: NA
D gene: NA
V gene: TRBV3-1/TRBV3-2
J gene: TRBJ2-7
CDR3 DNA: TGTGCCAGTGGGAGAGGTGGGACCTACGAGCAGTACTTC
CDR3 protein: CASGRGGTYEQYF

clone size: NA
D gene: TRBD1
V gene: TRBV27
J gene: TRBJ2-5
CDR3 DNA: TGTGCCAGCAGTTTAGACGCAGGGGGCTTGGAGACCCAGTACTTC
CDR3 protein: CASSLDAGGLETQYF

clone size: NA
D gene: TRBD1
V gene: TRBV27
J gene: TRBJ2-7
CDR3 DNA: TGTGCCAGCAGTCGGACAGGGTGGGGCGAGCAGTACTTC
CDR3 protein: CASSRTGWGEQYF

clone size: NA
D gene: TRBD1
V gene: TRBV9
J gene: TRBJ2-7
CDR3 DNA: TGTGCCAGCAGCGGGGACAGATCTTCCTACGAGCAGTACTTC
CDR3 protein: CASSGDRSSYEQYF

clone size: NA
D gene: NA
V gene: TRBV3-1/TRBV3-2
J gene: TRBJ1-1
CDR3 DNA: TGTGCCAGCAGCCAACCCGCGGGAGAAGCTTTCTTT
CDR3 protein: CASSQPAGEAFF

clone size: once
D gene: TRBD2
V gene: TRBV7-6
J gene: TRBJ2-7
CDR3 DNA: TGTGCCAGCAGCCCAGTGCGTACTAGCGGGAGTGTCTACGAGCAGTACTTC
CDR3 protein: CASSPVRTSGSVYEQYF

clone size: once
D gene: NA
V gene: TRBV11-2
J gene: TRBJ1-1
CDR3 DNA: TGTGCCAGCAGTCTCAACACTGAAGCTTTCTTT
CDR3 protein: CASSLNTEAFF

clone size: once
D gene: NA
V gene: TRBV15
J gene: TRBJ1-2
CDR3 DNA: TGTGCCACCAGCAGAGAACTGGCGGGGGAGAACTATGGCTACACCTTC
CDR3 protein: CATSRELAGENYGYTF

clone size: once
D gene: NA
V gene: TRBV5-1
J gene: TRBJ2-7
CDR3 DNA: TGCGCCAGCAGCTCTTACGAAGGGAGCGAGCAGTACTTC
CDR3 protein: CASSSYEGSEQYF

clone size: NA
D gene: NA
V gene: TRBV20-1
J gene: TRBJ1-2
CDR3 DNA: TGCAGTGCTTGGGCAGGGAATGGCTACACCTTC
CDR3 protein: CSAWAGNGYTF

clone size: NA
D gene: TRBD2
V gene: TRBV6-1
J gene: TRBJ2-1
CDR3 DNA: TGTGCCAGCAGTGAAAAGCGGGGGGGTCGTGAGCAGTTCTTC
CDR3 protein: CASSEKRGGREQFF

clone size: once
D gene: TRBD2
V gene: TRBV18
J gene: TRBJ2-1
CDR3 DNA: TGTGCCAGCTCACCCCCCGGGACTAGCGAGTACAATGAGCAGTTCTTC
CDR3 protein: CASSPPGTSEYNEQFF

clone size: few
D gene: TRBD1
V gene: TRBV24-1
J gene: TRBJ1-2
CDR3 DNA: TGTGCCACCAGTGATGCCTCGGGACAGGGGGCAATCTATGGCTACACCTTC
CDR3 protein: CATSDASGQGAIYGYTF

clone size: NA
D gene: TRBD2
V gene: TRBV24-1
J gene: TRBJ2-3
CDR3 DNA: TGTGCCACCAGTGATTTGCCGGGGCCGGGGGGGGATACGCAGTATTTT
CDR3 protein: CATSDLPGPGGDTQYF

clone size: NA
D gene: TRBD2
V gene: TRBV24-1
J gene: TRBJ2-1
CDR3 DNA: TGTGCCACCAGTGACCTAAGGACTAGCGGGAGAGGGGGTGCCTACAATGAGCAGTTCTTC
CDR3 protein: CATSDLRTSGRGGAYNEQFF

clone size: NA
D gene: TRBD2
V gene: TRBV4-1
J gene: TRBJ2-1
CDR3 DNA: TGCGCCAGCAGCCAAGAGTTAGCGGGAGGGCCGGGCTCCTACAATGAGCAGTTCTTC
CDR3 protein: CASSQELAGGPGSYNEQFF

clone size: NA
D gene: NA
V gene: TRBV12-5
J gene: TRBJ2-7
CDR3 DNA: TGTGCTAGTGGTCCCCCCGGTGTGGGCTTTACCTACGAGCAGTACTTC
CDR3 protein: CASGPPGVGFTYEQYF

clone size: NA
D gene: TRBD2
V gene: TRBV27
J gene: TRBJ2-2
CDR3 DNA: TGTGCCAGCAGCCCGACTAGCGGAGCGAACACCGGGGAGCTGTTTTTT
CDR3 protein: CASSPTSGANTGELFF

clone size: NA
D gene: NA
V gene: TRBV15
J gene: TRBJ1-2
CDR3 DNA: TGTGCCACCAGCAGAGATCAGGGGAACTATGGCTACACCTTC
CDR3 protein: CATSRDQGNYGYTF